This is a list of T cell receptor beta chains from one sample in a study of monozygotic twins with inflammatory bowel disease. TCRdb reprocessed the 5' RACE reads, keeping one entry per CDR3 protein, no DNA. The sample has roughly 120,000 distinct CDR3 sequences. Sequenced input: blood. Receptor source: a human donor with ulcerative colitis or Crohn's disease, or a healthy co-twin of an affected twin (not recorded which). Each CDR3 is given with its conserved first and last residue.

v_call: TRBV7-8
j_call: TRBJ1-1
cdr3_aa: CASSLGNLDTEAFF

v_call: TRBV7-3
j_call: TRBJ2-3
cdr3_aa: CASSLIGNPSSTDTQYF

v_call: TRBV2
j_call: TRBJ2-7
cdr3_aa: CASSEVWYEQYF

v_call: TRBV4-3
j_call: TRBJ2-1
cdr3_aa: CASSQGLAGGRREQFF

v_call: TRBV7-2
j_call: TRBJ2-1
cdr3_aa: CASSLEVDSLEQFF

v_call: TRBV7-2
j_call: TRBJ1-2
cdr3_aa: CASSLRFGQASNYGYTF

v_call: TRBV20-1
j_call: TRBJ1-4
cdr3_aa: CSARVQGYNEKLFF

v_call: TRBV5-4
j_call: TRBJ2-4
cdr3_aa: CASSFTQGVKNIQYF

v_call: TRBV28
j_call: TRBJ2-2
cdr3_aa: CASSPHTGIDTGELFF

v_call: TRBV4-3
j_call: TRBJ2-7
cdr3_aa: CASSRDRGLRYEQYF

v_call: TRBV5-6
j_call: TRBJ2-7
cdr3_aa: CASSYDTREQYF

v_call: TRBV7-6
j_call: TRBJ2-2
cdr3_aa: CASSTGTGLTGELFF

v_call: TRBV12-3/TRBV12-4
j_call: TRBJ2-1
cdr3_aa: CASSAATGLAGDNEQFF

v_call: TRBV6-2/TRBV6-3
j_call: TRBJ2-7
cdr3_aa: CASRSTGFNEQYF

v_call: TRBV7-3
j_call: TRBJ1-1
cdr3_aa: CASSLIPEVTEAFF

v_call: TRBV7-8
j_call: TRBJ2-5
cdr3_aa: CASSRDRALNQETQYF

v_call: TRBV5-6
j_call: TRBJ2-2
cdr3_aa: CASSFGTLNTGELFF

v_call: TRBV3-1
j_call: TRBJ2-7
cdr3_aa: CASSQDGGGYEQYF

v_call: TRBV6-2/TRBV6-3
j_call: TRBJ1-5
cdr3_aa: CASRDGGDNQPQHF

v_call: TRBV6-5
j_call: TRBJ1-5
cdr3_aa: CASSYSGQGYQPQHF

v_call: TRBV2
j_call: TRBJ1-5
cdr3_aa: CASSGQNNQPQHF

v_call: TRBV6-2/TRBV6-3
j_call: TRBJ2-1
cdr3_aa: CASSSRYEQFF

v_call: TRBV6-2/TRBV6-3
j_call: TRBJ1-2
cdr3_aa: CASKLGQESYGYTF

v_call: TRBV11-2
j_call: TRBJ2-4
cdr3_aa: CAGSPSVSQNIQYF

v_call: TRBV12-3/TRBV12-4
j_call: TRBJ1-5
cdr3_aa: CASSFWGDQPQHF

v_call: TRBV5-1
j_call: TRBJ2-1
cdr3_aa: CASRPGTSGDSSYNEQFF

v_call: TRBV20-1
j_call: TRBJ1-1
cdr3_aa: CSAAGGWTEAFF

v_call: TRBV15
j_call: TRBJ2-5
cdr3_aa: CATSRTDRVGGETQYF

v_call: TRBV7-7
j_call: TRBJ2-1
cdr3_aa: CASSPGIRLAGGDEQFF

v_call: TRBV19
j_call: TRBJ2-2
cdr3_aa: CASSLPGWRRFTGELFF

v_call: TRBV12-3/TRBV12-4
j_call: TRBJ1-4
cdr3_aa: CASSLFGDEKLFF

v_call: TRBV7-2
j_call: TRBJ2-1
cdr3_aa: CASSPRDRGRRVEQFF

v_call: TRBV12-3/TRBV12-4
j_call: TRBJ2-1
cdr3_aa: CASNPTGGHGQFF

v_call: TRBV29-1
j_call: TRBJ2-1
cdr3_aa: CSVALGTSGIDNEQFF

v_call: TRBV7-3
j_call: TRBJ2-3
cdr3_aa: CASRLEDSPDTQYF

v_call: TRBV12-3/TRBV12-4
j_call: TRBJ2-1
cdr3_aa: CASSFGGSTYNEQFF

v_call: TRBV20-1
j_call: TRBJ2-1
cdr3_aa: CSARDITGSYNEQFF

v_call: TRBV24-1
j_call: TRBJ2-5
cdr3_aa: CATSEASEETQYF

v_call: TRBV5-5
j_call: TRBJ2-5
cdr3_aa: CASSLVRSQTQYF

v_call: TRBV14
j_call: TRBJ2-2
cdr3_aa: CASGRYSRGTGELFF

v_call: TRBV11-2
j_call: TRBJ2-5
cdr3_aa: CASSFFARGETQYF

v_call: TRBV12-3/TRBV12-4
j_call: TRBJ2-2
cdr3_aa: CASSFSGRGTGELFF

v_call: TRBV29-1
j_call: TRBJ1-1
cdr3_aa: CSAREGGMNTEAFF

v_call: TRBV12-3/TRBV12-4
j_call: TRBJ2-5
cdr3_aa: CASSFRRGVETQYF

v_call: TRBV3-1
j_call: TRBJ2-5
cdr3_aa: CASSQELGIETQYF

v_call: TRBV4-1
j_call: TRBJ1-4
cdr3_aa: CASSQVIYEKLFF

v_call: TRBV5-1
j_call: TRBJ1-1
cdr3_aa: CASSLNPTGRDTEAFF

v_call: TRBV6-5
j_call: TRBJ2-5
cdr3_aa: CASSYSGGRGETQYF